A selection of T cell receptor beta chains follows, all from one sample in a study of blood T cell repertoires in COVID-19. Using immunoSEQ multiplex PCR, the repertoire was profiled, and TCRdb retains in-frame clones only, with some absent. The sample lists 40,000 to 65,000 clones, 86% occurring once. Sequencing was done on a sample of peripheral blood. All receptors derive from a man aged 80 or over with acute or convalescent COVID-19. Both conserved end residues are part of each CDR3. The order of the fields is J gene, clone size, D gene, V gene, CDR3 protein, CDR3 DNA. A D gene is named only where the DNA matches it firmly. Rows give clone size only sometimes, using once, few, many, or a class for an expanded clone.

J: TRBJ1-2; size: -; D: -; V: TRBV29-1; CDR3: CSVEVRPNYGYTF; DNA: TGCAGCGTTGAAGTCAGGCCTAACTATGGCTACACCTTC
J: TRBJ2-1; size: -; D: -; V: TRBV5-8; CDR3: CASSHEAANNEQFF; DNA: TGTGCCAGCAGCCACGAGGCAGCCAACAATGAGCAGTTCTTC
J: TRBJ2-3; size: -; D: TRBD2; V: TRBV5-1; CDR3: CASSLRTSGGSDTQYF; DNA: TGCGCCAGCAGCCTGCGGACTAGCGGGGGGTCAGATACGCAGTATTTT
J: TRBJ2-3; size: -; D: TRBD1; V: TRBV2; CDR3: CASASTGNTDTQYF; DNA: TGTGCCAGCGCCTCGACAGGGAACACAGATACGCAGTATTTT
J: TRBJ2-5; size: -; D: TRBD2; V: TRBV19; CDR3: CASRRLAGEETQYF; DNA: TGTGCCAGTAGAAGACTAGCGGGGGAAGAGACCCAGTACTTC
J: TRBJ2-4; size: -; D: -; V: TRBV3-1/TRBV3-2; CDR3: CASSHHIDIQYF; DNA: TGTGCCAGCAGCCATCATATAGACATTCAGTACTTC
J: TRBJ2-7; size: -; D: -; V: TRBV7-8; CDR3: CASSLSLEQYF; DNA: TGTGCCAGCAGCTTATCCCTCGAGCAGTACTTC
J: TRBJ2-5; size: -; D: TRBD1; V: TRBV19; CDR3: CASSIGDRVQETQYF; DNA: TGTGCCAGTAGTATAGGGGACAGGGTTCAAGAGACCCAGTACTTC
J: TRBJ1-4; size: -; D: -; V: TRBV7-9; CDR3: CASSLARSNEKLFF; DNA: TGTGCCAGCAGCTTAGCACGGAGTAATGAAAAACTGTTTTTT
J: TRBJ1-1; size: -; D: -; V: TRBV7-2; CDR3: CASSLDNPSPEAFF; DNA: TGTGCCAGCAGCTTGGACAACCCCAGCCCTGAAGCTTTCTTT
J: TRBJ2-1; size: once; D: TRBD2; V: TRBV9; CDR3: CASSTRDGGLDNEQFF; DNA: TGTGCCAGCAGCACCCGCGACGGGGGACTAGACAATGAGCAGTTCTTC
J: TRBJ1-2; size: -; D: TRBD1; V: TRBV23-1; CDR3: CASSQSRRDRGMCGYTF; DNA: TGCGCCAGCAGTCAATCGAGAAGGGACAGGGGGATGTGTGGCTACACCTTC
J: TRBJ2-7; size: once; D: -; V: TRBV18; CDR3: CASSPDRSYEQYF; DNA: TGTGCCAGCTCACCGGACAGATCCTACGAGCAGTACTTC
J: TRBJ1-1; size: once; D: -; V: TRBV2; CDR3: CASSLTGMNTEAFF; DNA: TGTGCCAGCAGTCTGACAGGAATGAACACTGAAGCTTTCTTT
J: TRBJ2-2; size: -; D: TRBD2; V: TRBV19; CDR3: CASSIAGGTGTGELFF; DNA: TGTGCCAGTAGTATAGCGGGAGGGACCGGCACCGGGGAGCTGTTTTTT
J: TRBJ2-7; size: -; D: TRBD1; V: TRBV6-6; CDR3: CASSQGQGASYEQYF; DNA: TGTGCCAGCAGCCAGGGACAGGGGGCCTCCTACGAGCAGTACTTC
J: TRBJ2-3; size: -; D: TRBD2; V: TRBV7-6; CDR3: CASSLGASGAQDTQYF; DNA: TGTGCCAGCAGCTTAGGGGCTAGCGGGGCTCAGGATACGCAGTATTTT
J: TRBJ2-1; size: -; D: TRBD2; V: TRBV10-1; CDR3: CASSEAGGSYNEQFF; DNA: TGCGCCAGCAGTGAGGCGGGGGGCTCCTACAATGAGCAGTTCTTC
J: TRBJ1-2; size: -; D: -; V: TRBV6-6; CDR3: CASSTGKDGYTF; DNA: TGTGCCAGCTCCACAGGGAAGGATGGCTACACCTTC
J: TRBJ2-3; size: -; D: TRBD2; V: TRBV27; CDR3: CASSPRGFSGGYF; DNA: TGTGCCAGCAGTCCTCGAGGTTTCAGCGGGGGGTATTTT
J: TRBJ2-3; size: -; D: -; V: TRBV3-1/TRBV3-2; CDR3: CASSLRGLNPDTQYF; DNA: TGTGCCAGCAGCTTGAGGGGACTGAACCCAGATACGCAGTATTTT
J: TRBJ1-2; size: -; D: -; V: TRBV5-1; CDR3: CASSSLGHTNYGYTF; DNA: TGCGCCAGCAGCTCCCTGGGACATACTAACTATGGCTACACCTTC
J: TRBJ2-7; size: -; D: -; V: TRBV2; CDR3: CASRDDRQGNEQYF; DNA: TGTGCCAGCAGGGATGACAGGCAGGGGAACGAGCAGTACTTC
J: TRBJ1-4; size: -; D: -; V: TRBV7-8; CDR3: CASSLVVATNEKLFF; DNA: TGTGCCAGCAGCTTAGTAGTCGCAACTAATGAAAAACTGTTTTTT
J: TRBJ1-2; size: -; D: -; V: TRBV11-3; CDR3: CASSHLSGPGNYGYTF; DNA: TGTGCCAGCAGCCACCTCAGTGGCCCAGGGAACTATGGCTACACCTTC